This T cell receptor beta chain was sequenced during a study of human T cells and chemical hapten exposure. Study-level background: During the approximately 23-week study period, patients had diphenylcyclopropenone applied to the scalp every week.

Sample time point: patch test 1, 2 weeks after DPC sensitization. The treatment denotes: therapeutic diphenylcyclopropenone sensitization with weekly scalp DPC. TCRdb re-derived calls from the RACE reads in MiXCR, one entry per CDR3 protein. The sample holds about 380,000 distinct CDR3 sequences, roughly 4.8% seen once. This clonotype was picked up many times. The source of this sequence is a woman between 50 and 59 years old with alopecia areata. Some clones in this sample may be carry-over from other donors' samples. The starting material was whole blood, obtained in connection with sensitization to the hapten diphenylcyclopropenone (DPC).

The CDR3 nucleotides read TGTGCCAGCAGCCCCCGGCAGGGGCCCATGAACACTGAAGCTTTCTTT. It translates to CASSPRQGPMNTEAFF. The chain couples TRBV11-3 to TRBJ1-1, with D tentatively TRBD1 (6 bases). The CDR3 runs 16 residues. V lost 5 bases, J lost 0 bases, and 16 bases lay in between. Germline CDR1 reads SGHNT; CDR2 reads YENEEA.